This TCR beta chain was obtained from a study of T cell repertoires in cytomegalovirus infection. Study-wide context: Epitope selection comprised recently identified HLA-C-restricted CMV epitopes and well-studied HLA-B-restricted CMV epitopes. Through public TCR beta signatures, both CMV infection and matching HLA type were indicated.

Trimming at V came to 6 bases and at J to 1 base, leaving 3 bases not matched to a gene. Per germline, CDR1 MNHNY and CDR2 SVGAGI (reference sequence). The CDR3 spans 16 residues. Note on this clonotype: Its target is not known.

Whole-study results and caveats: The ex vivo response showed dominance by HLA-C-restricted CMV-specific TCR beta clonotypes.

MiXCR, applied by TCRdb to the reads, yields one record per CDR3 protein. The profile covers about 360,000 distinct CDR3 sequences, with just under 35% appearing a single time and about 13% taken by the ten largest. This TCR derives from a human donor in good health (CMV status not recorded). Some clones in this sample may be carry-over from other donors' samples. The chain uses TRBV6-6 and TRBJ2-3; 14 nucleotides align to TRBD2. Sequenced material: cultured PBMCs, taken from culture after CMV antigen stimulation. In DNA form, the CDR3 reads TGTGCCAGCAGGACTAGCGGGAGGGCTCGCACAGATACGCAGTATTTT. Encoded protein: CASRTSGRARTDTQYF.